One TCR beta chain is described in this entry. Its antigen is as yet unknown. Clones were read by immunoSEQ multiplex PCR, and TCRdb kept only the in-frame ones, dropping some. The table lists about 78,000 clones, 84% of them singletons. The sample comes from a study of T cells in localized non-small cell lung cancer. Study-level findings and limits: Patients showing higher blood T cell density tended to see longer overall survival.

This CDR3 has 15 residues. V lost 4 bases, J lost 4 bases, and 7 bases stayed unmatched. Germline values: CDR1 LGHNA, CDR2 YNFKEQ. The receptor comes from a man aged 35 to 69 with stage I lung adenocarcinoma. V is TRBV4-2 and J is TRBJ1-5, with TRBD1 matching over 7 bases. Sequenced here: peripheral blood, sampled before any cancer treatment. This CDR3 is CASSLRQGENQPQHF. The CDR3 nucleotides read TGTGCCAGCAGCCTTAGACAGGGTGAAAATCAGCCCCAGCATTTT.